The clone carrying this T cell receptor beta chain was detected only a few times. The investigators amplified TCR beta CDR3 regions from RNA transcripts. The TCR CDR3 first-round RT-PCR relied on the HTBI primer set. TCRdb reanalysed the multiplex PCR reads using MiXCR and keeps one entry per CDR3 protein. The repertoire holds 200,000 to 250,000 distinct CDR3 sequences, with about 17% as singletons. This specimen belongs to a study of T cells in Graves' hyperthyroidism and ophthalmopathy. The germline V gene has CDR1 LNHDA and CDR2 SQIVND (reference sequence). V was cut by 3 bases and J by 4 bases, with 13 bases left in between. CDR3 size: 15 residues.

The sequenced material came from blood. The chain uses TRBV19 and TRBJ1-3; possibly TRBD1 for D (5 bases). The TCR sequence derives from a woman aged 18-30 years with Graves' ophthalmopathy. The CDR3 DNA reads TGTGCCAGTAGTATGGGACCTCAATCCGGAAACACCATATATTTT. It specifies CASSMGPQSGNTIYF.